The clone carrying this TCR beta chain was recorded many times. Regions amplified from RNA transcripts were the TCR beta CDR3 regions. RT-PCR in the first round (using the HTBI primer set) targeted the TCR CDR3. A single record per CDR3 protein comes from TCRdb applying MiXCR to the multiplex PCR reads. Of around 620,000 distinct CDR3 sequences listed, 13% to 15% are singletons. The data were obtained in a study of T cells in Graves' hyperthyroidism and ophthalmopathy. This TCR was sampled from a woman aged 18-35 years with Graves' ophthalmopathy. Material for sequencing was blood.

For the CDR3, the DNA is TGTGCCAGCAGTGAAGCGATGATGGCAGGGGGAGTCTATGGCTACACCTTC. Its translation: CASSEAMMAGGVYGYTF. The chain uses TRBV2 and TRBJ1-2; 7 bases align to TRBD1. The CDR3 is 17 residues long. Looked up from germline, CDR1 is SNHLY and CDR2 is FYNNEI. Losses at the gene ends were 0 bases for V and 4 bases for J; bases not matched to a gene: 11.